The 20 T cell receptor beta chains in this list originate from one sample, sequenced in a study of cytomegalovirus exposure and HLA in healthy donors. Vbeta (60) and Jbeta (13) primers were used in the PCR. Generated by immunoSEQ multiplex PCR, the TCRdb table keeps only in-frame clones and is missing some. Among around 190,000 clones listed, about 80% were seen once. The specimen was PBMCs. The source is a woman in her 40s in good health and CMV-seronegative.

This clone was observed a few times. The genes are TRBV5-6 and TRBJ1-1, with 7 bases identical to TRBD1. V lost 4 bases to trimming and J lost 4 bases; unmatched junction nucleotides: 4. This CDR3 has 13 residues. Germline V lookup: CDR1 SGHDT, CDR2 YYEEEE. This chain's CDR3 is CASSPGTVTEAFF. The DNA of the CDR3 is TGTGCCAGCAGCCCAGGGACAGTCACTGAAGCTTTCTTT.

About this clone itself: A read error may produce the germline difference seen at one junction end. This sequence joins TRBV10-2 and TRBJ2-5; no clear D. The last part of the DNA fits TRBJ2-7 better; the J call may be wrong. CDR1 and CDR2 from the germline V gene are WSHSY and SAAADI. The length of the CDR3 is 11 residues. The CDR3 protein is CASSGSSEQYF. DNA for the CDR3: TGCGCCAGCAGTGGGTCCTCCGAGCAGTACTTC.

There are a few counts of this clone. V gene TRBV14 combines with J gene TRBJ2-5; TRBD2 matches at 14 bases. The CDR3 contains 20 residues. Trimming at V came to 4 bases and at J to 1 base, leaving 14 bases not matched to a gene. Germline V gene data show CDR1 as SGHDN and CDR2 as FVKESK. In nucleotides, the CDR3 is TGTGCCAGCAGCCCCCTGACTAGCGGGAGGGCCCTTCCCAGCCAAGAGACCCAGTACTTC. Protein sequence: CASSPLTSGRALPSQETQYF.

The chain has TRBV9 and TRBJ2-7; 8 bases match TRBD1. The junction had 12 bases not matched to a gene; V was cut back by 3 bases and J by 4 bases. The CDR3 contains 16 residues. The germline CDR1 and CDR2 sequences are SGDLS and YYNGEE. The CDR3 reads CASSAHPGQAIYEQYF. In nucleotides, the CDR3 is TGTGCCAGCAGCGCTCACCCGGGACAGGCCATTTACGAGCAGTACTTC.

This chain uses TRBV5-1 with TRBJ1-2; 8 nucleotides agree with TRBD1. The trim removed 4 bases at V and 5 bases at J, leaving 13 bases unmatched. Germline V CDR1 and CDR2: SGHRS, YFSETQ. The CDR3 sequence is 16 residues long. CDR3 sequence reads: CASSPVQGARVYGYTF. CDR3 nucleotides: TGCGCCAGCAGCCCGGTCCAGGGGGCGCGAGTTTATGGCTACACCTTC.

V and J are TRBV2 and TRBJ2-3; 11 bases agree with TRBD2. The CDR3 sequence is 17 residues long. From germline, CDR1 is SNHLY and CDR2 FYNNEI. V shed 4 bases and J 2 bases; nucleotides not matched to a gene: 8. CDR3 DNA: TGTGCCAGCAGTGCGGGACTAGCGGAAACGATCACAGATACGCAGTATTTT. Protein sequence: CASSAGLAETITDTQYF. Variable domain in full (rest from reference TRBV2 and TRBJ2-3): EPEVTQTPSHQVTQMGQEVILRCVPISNHLYFYWYRQILGQKVEFLVSFYNNEISEKSEIFDDQFSVERPDGSNFTLKIRSTKLEDSAMYFCASSAGLAETITDTQYFGPGTRLTVL.

This clone was seen a few times. This chain joins TRBV19 and TRBJ2-3, with TRBD1 matching 10 bases. V shed 4 bases and J 2 bases; nucleotides not matched to a gene: 6. The CDR3 has 16 residues. Germline lookup yields CDR1 LNHDA and CDR2 SQIVND (reference sequence). The CDR3 DNA follows: TGTGCCAGTAGTAGAAAGACAGGGGGCCCCACAGATACGCAGTATTTT. Translating it yields CASSRKTGGPTDTQYF.

This clone came up a few times. This chain joins TRBV19 and TRBJ2-3; D possibly corresponds to TRBD2 (5 bases). CDR1 and CDR2 (germline): LNHDA, SQIVND (reference sequence). Trimming pared 8 bases from V and 4 bases from J, leaving 16 bases between. The CDR3 covers 14 residues. CDR3 residues: CASALAGSPDTQYF. The CDR3 nucleotides read TGTGCCAGTGCCCTAGCCGGATCCCCAGATACGCAGTATTTT.

This clone showed up just a few times. The chain couples TRBV28 to TRBJ2-5, with D possibly TRBD2 on 6 matching bases. The CDR3 sequence is 14 residues long. The V and J ends lost 2 bases and 9 bases respectively, with 16 bases between them. Germline V gene lookup returns CDR1 MDHEN and CDR2 SYDVKM. The DNA of the CDR3 is TGTGCCAGCAGTTTAAAGCCCCGGGGGACGGCCCAGTACTTC. It codes for CASSLKPRGTAQYF.

This clone has just a few counts. The chain couples TRBV2 to TRBJ1-1; TRBD1 aligns across 9 bases. The germline V gene encodes CDR1 SNHLY and CDR2 FYNNEI. This CDR3 has 15 residues. J gave up 4 bases and V 7 bases, and 10 bases lay outside the gene matches. The CDR3 DNA reads as TGTGCCAGCAAACCCCGGACAGGGGTCGGCACTGAAGCTTTCTTT. Translation gives CASKPRTGVGTEAFF.

J is TRBJ1-1 and V is TRBV5-1; D may be TRBD1 (5 bases). The CDR3 has 16 residues. The V gene's germline CDR1 is SGHRS and CDR2 YFSETQ. V lost 3 bases to trimming and J lost 2 bases, with 17 bases between them. The CDR3 protein is CASSSGVAQGNTEAFF. CDR3 nucleotide sequence: TGCGCCAGCAGCTCGGGCGTCGCCCAGGGAAACACTGAAGCTTTCTTT.

The chain carries TRBV14 and TRBJ2-7; 15 bases are shared with TRBD2. Looked up from germline, CDR1 is SGHDN and CDR2 is FVKESK. Germline trimming cut 4 bases from V and 0 bases from J; bases unmatched to any gene: 10. CDR3 length: 19 residues. This CDR3 reads CASSRGSGTSGRSSYEQYF. In nucleotides, the CDR3 is TGTGCCAGCAGCCGGGGAAGCGGGACTAGCGGGAGGAGCTCCTACGAGCAGTACTTC.

The chain carries TRBV6-1 and TRBJ1-5; D ambiguous. CDR1 and CDR2 (germline): MNHNS, SASEGT. V was clipped by 4 bases and J by 0 bases, with 10 bases between them. The CDR3 totals 15 residues. This CDR3 is CASSVREGSNQPQHF. The CDR3 DNA sequence: TGTGCCAGCAGTGTTCGAGAGGGTAGCAATCAGCCCCAGCATTTT.

The rearrangement links TRBV27 to TRBJ1-2; D perhaps matches TRBD1 (6 bases). With 4 bases removed from V and 4 bases from J, the gap between germline ends came to 25 bases. Looked up from germline, CDR1 is MNHEY and CDR2 is SMNVEV (reference sequence). The CDR3 has 18 amino acids. CDR3 amino acids: CASSSLQTRTAGGYGYTF. In nucleotides, the CDR3 is TGTGCCAGCAGTTCCCTCCAAACACGGACAGCTGGGGGCTATGGCTACACCTTC.

The chain is built from TRBV14 and TRBJ2-1, with 8 bases aligning to TRBD1. The trim removed 0 bases at V and 2 bases at J, leaving 12 bases unmatched. CDR1 and CDR2 (germline): SGHDN, FVKESK. CDR3 size: 19 residues. The CDR3 region has the DNA TGTGCCAGCAGCCAAGACCGGGACAGGTTCCTCCCTCCCTACAATGAGCAGTTCTTC. Translating gives CASSQDRDRFLPPYNEQFF.

This clone was seen only once. The genes are TRBV2 and TRBJ2-7, with 7 bases lining up with TRBD2. Germline V gives CDR1 SNHLY, CDR2 FYNNEI. This CDR3 spans 14 amino acids. With 8 bases clipped from V and 0 bases from J, the junction kept 7 bases outside the gene matches. Here the CDR3 reads CASDLAESSYEQYF. The DNA of the CDR3 is TGTGCCAGCGATCTAGCGGAGAGCTCCTACGAGCAGTACTTC. Full variable domain (remainder filled in from reference TRBV2 and TRBJ2-7): EPEVTQTPSHQVTQMGQEVILRCVPISNHLYFYWYRQILGQKVEFLVSFYNNEISEKSEIFDDQFSVERPDGSNFTLKIRSTKLEDSAMYFCASDLAESSYEQYFGPGTRLTVT.

The genes are TRBV6-1 and TRBJ1-2; a weak D match, TRBD1 (5 bases). The CDR3 runs 14 residues. Germline V gene data show CDR1 as MNHNS and CDR2 as SASEGT. The V gene lost 4 bases and the J gene lost 3 bases, with 12 bases spanning the gap. CDR3 sequence reads: CASSALTVDYGYTF. CDR3 nucleotide sequence: TGTGCCAGCAGTGCTCTGACAGTAGACTATGGCTACACCTTC.

The chain is built from TRBV5-1 and TRBJ1-1; D is uncertain. CDR3 size: 12 residues. Germline loops: CDR1 SGHRS, CDR2 YFSETQ. Deletions cut 8 bases from V and 4 bases from J, with 12 bases between. The CDR3 DNA reads TGCGCCAGTGGGGAGGTGGTCACTGAAGCTTTCTTT. It yields the protein CASGEVVTEAFF.

This clone was counted once. The rearrangement joins TRBV5-1 to TRBJ2-3, with 9 bases that match TRBD2. Trimming cost V 7 bases and J 4 bases; bases outside gene matches: 13. Germline V CDR1 and CDR2: SGHRS, YFSETQ. CDR3 size: 16 residues. CDR3 loop: CASGPGGREGPDTQYF. CDR3 DNA: TGCGCCAGCGGCCCGGGTGGGCGGGAGGGCCCAGATACGCAGTATTTT. The full variable domain, rest sourced from reference TRBV5-1 and TRBJ2-3, is KAGVTQTPRYLIKTRGQQVTLSCSPISGHRSVSWYQQTPGQGLQFLFEYFSETQRNKGNFPGRFSGRQFSNSRSEMNVSTLELGDSALYLCASGPGGREGPDTQYFGPGTRLTVL.

V and J are TRBV5-4 and TRBJ1-2; TRBD1 might be the D (6 bases). The length of the CDR3 is 13 residues. The germline V gene encodes CDR1 SGHNT and CDR2 YYREEE (reference sequence). V shed 4 bases and J shed 7 bases, with 14 bases lying between them. The CDR3: CASSPPGDTGYTF. CDR3 coding DNA: TGTGCCAGCAGCCCCCCAGGGGATACTGGCTACACCTTC.